The T cell receptor beta chain described here comes from a study of blood T cell repertoires in COVID-19. Per the study methods: Reference gene primers were amplified, and this amplification served to estimate nucleated cell counts. Sequencing was performed with immunoSEQ multiplex PCR; in TCRdb, only in-frame clones are kept and a portion is missing. V, J and clone size reflect that table, while D and trimming were determined from the DNA. The sample carries roughly 250,000 clones, 80% to 90% recorded once. Per germline, CDR1 MDHEN and CDR2 SYDVKM. The CDR3 is made up of 18 amino acids. Trimming took 4 bases from V and 2 from J; bases not matched to a gene: 12. This study enrolled people aged 18 to 89 from 20 to 25 US geographic areas. For recovered donors of Cohort 3, there were two negative PCRs, clearance, or symptom resolution.

This clonotype was obtained from a woman in her forties or fifties who had recovered from COVID-19. Sequencing was done on a sample of PBMCs or T cells enriched from blood (not recorded which). J is TRBJ2-7 and V is TRBV28; TRBD2 matches at 12 bases. The chain's CDR3 is CASSSPSGRALLAYEQYF. As DNA, the CDR3 is TGTGCCAGCAGTTCACCTAGCGGGAGGGCCCTTCTCGCCTACGAGCAGTACTTC.